This TCR beta chain was retrieved from a study of blood T cells in healthy people across ages. It was with a sample-barcoded 5' primer and a J-beta primer mix that a second PCR of about 6 to 12 cycles was run. From the 5' RACE reads, TCRdb called clonotypes with MiXCR, one entry per CDR3 protein. The repertoire holds about 1,500,000 distinct CDR3 sequences, roughly 28% seen once, with 7.7% in the top ten. This clonotype was observed many times. The V and J ends lost 0 bases and 1 base respectively, with 12 bases between them. The CDR3 is made up of 16 amino acids. Germline loops: CDR1 SGHAT, CDR2 FQNNGV.

What was sequenced was blood. The chain recombines TRBV11-2 with TRBJ2-5; D is unclear. This sequence originates from a woman in her twenties or thirties in good health. The CDR3 spells CASSLEFLLGQETQYF. DNA for the CDR3: TGTGCCAGCAGCTTAGAGTTTCTCCTCGGCCAAGAGACCCAGTACTTC.